The TCR beta chain described here comes from a study of blood T cell repertoires in COVID-19. The cohort comprised adults aged about 18 to 90 years residing in about two dozen US areas. Cohorts were assigned according to the clinical history that participants reported. Original processing notes: For nucleated cells, counts were estimated from reference gene primer amplification. Libraries were prepared by immunoSEQ multiplex PCR; TCRdb keeps only in-frame clonotypes and omits some of them. V and J calls and clone size are as listed in that table; D and trimming were resolved from the DNA. Of hundreds of thousands of clones in the sample, approximately 80% were seen once. The sequencing sample was made of PBMCs or T cells enriched from blood (not recorded which). The source of this sequence is a woman between 35 and 50 years old with acute COVID-19.

In DNA form, the CDR3 reads TGCGCCAGCAGGTCACGGACGGGAGGGCCAAGCTCCTACAATGAGCAGTTCTTC. Encoded protein: CASRSRTGGPSSYNEQFF. The chain uses TRBV5-1 and TRBJ2-1; 8 positions agree with TRBD2. V lost 5 bases and J lost 0; bases outside the gene matches: 13. This CDR3 has 18 residues. CDR1 and CDR2 (germline): SGHRS, YFSETQ. The entire variable domain, with the rest obtained from reference TRBV5-1 and TRBJ2-1, is as follows: KAGVTQTPRYLIKTRGQQVTLSCSPISGHRSVSWYQQTPGQGLQFLFEYFSETQRNKGNFPGRFSGRQFSNSRSEMNVSTLELGDSALYLCASRSRTGGPSSYNEQFFGPGTRLTVL.